This T cell receptor (beta chain) comes out of a study of identical twins. Regarding the study as a whole: Shared out-of-frame alpha sequences (those common to twins) showed excess low generation probability. The study found weaker excess twin sharing in beta out-of-frame sequences.

Germline CDR1 reads SGHKS; CDR2 reads YYEKEE (reference sequence). The CDR3 is 14 amino acids. V was pared by 3 bases and J by 3 bases, with 12 bases between. Unique molecular identifiers were in the cDNA, with template-switch universal primer binding. MiXCR, run by TCRdb on the 5' RACE reads, gives a single entry per CDR3 protein. Among over 550,000 distinct CDR3 sequences listed, about 7.1% were seen once. This clonotype was seen more than once but under ten times. Antigen: not known. The data were also submitted as part of a second study, on yellow fever vaccine responses in identical twins.

This TCR was recovered from a woman under 30 in good health. The chain uses TRBV5-5 and TRBJ2-5; tentative D call: TRBD1 (6 bases). Sequencing input: PBMCs. CDR3 loop: CASSYGRTEETQYF. The DNA for the CDR3 is TGTGCCAGCAGCTACGGACGGACAGAAGAGACCCAGTACTTC.